This note documents a single TCR beta chain sequence. What it binds is unknown. This sample was taken from a study of T cell responses to AZD1222 COVID-19 vaccine. Study-level points and caveats: Baseline seropositives among AZD1222 recipients totaled only 5 to 7. Among the donors, most were white British and more were female, and clonal diversity was possibly underestimated. Unmutated variant regions are reportedly targeted by nearly half of spike-specific TCRs. Vaccine-associated CD4 TCRs ranged over spike, dominating at 160-218 and 743-854.

The assay was immunoSEQ multiplex PCR, and TCRdb's table has in-frame clones only and misses some. The sample shows some 170,000 clones, roughly 93% of them seen only once. The CDR3 has 17 amino acids. The germline V gene encodes CDR1 MNHGY and CDR2 SAAAGT. V was shortened by 2 bases and J by 0 bases, with 11 bases between the two germline ends. The chain links TRBV6-8 to TRBJ1-6; D gene unclear. Sequencing used peripheral blood, obtained 28 days after the second dose of the MenACWY control vaccine. The TCR comes from an adult who received the MenACWY meningococcal vaccine as a control. This chain's CDR3 is CASSYREHSSYNSPLHF. CDR3 in DNA: TGTGCCAGCAGTTACCGGGAACATAGCTCCTATAATTCACCCCTCCACTTT.